This TCR beta chain emerged from a study of T cell responses to AZD1222 COVID-19 vaccine. Whole-study results and caveats: Of spike-specific TCRs, nearly half reportedly target regions left unmutated in variants. Spike was spanned by vaccine-associated CD4 TCRs, which were dominant at 160-218 and 743-854. Mostly white British, mostly female donors; authors suggested clonal diversity may be underestimated.

On this clone: Its antigen is unknown.

Measured with immunoSEQ multiplex PCR; TCRdb has only the in-frame clones, and not every one. The sample carries about 78,000 clones, about 82% recorded once. Germline CDR1 ENHRY, CDR2 SYGVKD. CDR3 size: 15 residues. Trimming pared 6 bases from V and 1 base from J, leaving 15 bases between. The sample consisted of peripheral blood, taken on day 0 of AZD1222 vaccination. The rearrangement uses TRBV10-3 and TRBJ1-1; tentative D call: TRBD1 (5 bases). The sequence derives from an adult in good health. The CDR3 region is CAIRKTTDTNTEAFF. In nucleotides, the CDR3 is TGTGCCATCAGGAAGACGACGGACACGAACACTGAAGCTTTCTTT.